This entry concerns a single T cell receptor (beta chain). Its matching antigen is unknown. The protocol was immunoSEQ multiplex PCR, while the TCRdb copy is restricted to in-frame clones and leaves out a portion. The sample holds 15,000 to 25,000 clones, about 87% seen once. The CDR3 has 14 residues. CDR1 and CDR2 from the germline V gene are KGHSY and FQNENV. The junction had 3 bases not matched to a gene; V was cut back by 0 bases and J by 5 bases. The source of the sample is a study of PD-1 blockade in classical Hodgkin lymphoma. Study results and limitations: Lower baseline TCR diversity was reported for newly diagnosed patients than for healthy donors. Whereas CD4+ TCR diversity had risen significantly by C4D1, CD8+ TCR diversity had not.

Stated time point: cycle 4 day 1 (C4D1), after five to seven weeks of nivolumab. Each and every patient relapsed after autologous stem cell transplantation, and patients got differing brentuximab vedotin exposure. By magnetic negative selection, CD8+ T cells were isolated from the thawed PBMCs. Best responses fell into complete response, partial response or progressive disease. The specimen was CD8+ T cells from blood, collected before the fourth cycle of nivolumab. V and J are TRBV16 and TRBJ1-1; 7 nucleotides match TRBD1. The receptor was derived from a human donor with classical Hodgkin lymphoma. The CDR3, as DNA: TGTGCCAGCAGCCAATCAGGGGGCGCGACTGAAGCTTTCTTT. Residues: CASSQSGGATEAFF.